This T cell receptor (beta chain) stems from a study of T cell changes during pregnancy in multiple sclerosis. Using immunoSEQ multiplex PCR, the repertoire was profiled, and TCRdb retains in-frame clones only, with some absent. The profile covers 100,000 or so clones, with more than 90% appearing a single time and over 3% taken by the ten largest. The V gene lost 5 bases and the J gene lost 2 bases, with 19 bases spanning the gap. Germline-derived CDR1 and CDR2 are SGHAT and FQNNGV. The CDR3 loop spans 17 amino acids. This specimen consisted of peripheral blood, obtained in the second trimester of pregnancy. The sequence was obtained from a female donor with multiple sclerosis, enrolled in a pregnancy study. J is TRBJ1-5 and V is TRBV11-2, with D unresolved. CDR3 in DNA: TGTGCCAGCAGCGGAGCGGGCGGGGAGTCTCGCAATCAGCCCCAGCATTTT. Protein: CASSGAGGESRNQPQHF.